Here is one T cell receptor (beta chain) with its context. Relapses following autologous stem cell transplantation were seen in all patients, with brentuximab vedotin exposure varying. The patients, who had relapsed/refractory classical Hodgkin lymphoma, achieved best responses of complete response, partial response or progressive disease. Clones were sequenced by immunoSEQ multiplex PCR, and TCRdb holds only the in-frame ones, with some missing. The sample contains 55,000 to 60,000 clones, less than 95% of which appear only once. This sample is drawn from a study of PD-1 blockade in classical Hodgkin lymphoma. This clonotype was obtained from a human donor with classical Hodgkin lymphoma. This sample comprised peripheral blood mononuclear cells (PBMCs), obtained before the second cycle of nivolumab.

CDR3 sequence: CATTDAGSGANVLTF. The CDR3 DNA follows: TGTGCCACCACGGACGCGGGCTCTGGGGCCAACGTCCTGACTTTC. This sequence joins TRBV28 and TRBJ2-6; weak D call: TRBD2 (5 bases). CDR1 is MDHEN and CDR2 is SYDVKM in the germline V gene. The CDR3 sequence is 15 residues long. Trimming left V 10 bases short and J 0 bases short, with 13 bases between.